This record covers a single T cell receptor (beta chain). The data are from a study of blood T cell repertoires in COVID-19. Study context: Collection of acute and convalescent COVID-19 samples took place in the United States, Italy and Spain. PBMCs, B-cell-depleted T cells, or T cells provided the cDNA or gDNA that made up the material.

Seattle patients were enrolled during active infection and followed longitudinally. Authors' data handling: From reference gene primer amplification, estimates of nucleated cell counts were derived. Method: immunoSEQ multiplex PCR; TCRdb's copy keeps in-frame clones and lacks some. The DNA gave D and trimming, while V, J and clone size come from that table. The sample lists some 180,000 clones, around four fifths occurring once. V gave up 1 base and J gave up 0 bases; unmatched junction bases: 9. The CDR3 totals 18 residues. From germline, CDR1 is LNHDA and CDR2 SQIVND (reference sequence). Input material: peripheral blood. The J gene is TRBJ1-1, the V gene TRBV19; the match to TRBD1 covers 9 bases. The TCR was taken from an elderly woman with COVID-19, enrolled during active disease. This CDR3 is CASSIGSGTGRLNTEAFF. In DNA form, the CDR3 reads TGTGCCAGTAGTATAGGGAGCGGGACAGGGAGGCTGAACACTGAAGCTTTCTTT. The full variable domain, with the rest looked up from reference TRBV19 and TRBJ1-1, is DGGITQSPKYLFRKEGQNVTLSCEQNLNHDAMYWYRQDPGQGLRLIYYSQIVNDFQKGDIAEGYSVSREKKESFPLTVTSAQKNPTAFYLCASSIGSGTGRLNTEAFFGQGTRLTVV.